A single sample gave rise to the 17 T cell receptor beta chains below, sequenced in a study of response to subunit inactivated influenza vaccine. Via MiXCR, TCRdb re-called the RT-PCR reads, giving one row per CDR3 protein. The sample records 560,000 or so distinct CDR3 sequences, 6.5% to 8% being singletons. The source was PBMCs from blood, collected around 25 months after vaccination. These receptors came from a man aged 50-75 years who received an inactivated influenza vaccine.

This clonotype was detected a few times. The rearrangement joins TRBV4-1 to TRBJ2-1, with D perhaps matching TRBD1 (6 bases). Germline V gene lookup returns CDR1 MGHRA and CDR2 YSYEKL. The CDR3 has 17 residues. The germline V and J ends were trimmed by 0 bases and 3 bases, with 15 bases remaining between them. CDR3 protein: CASSQDNPGQDYNEQFF. DNA of the CDR3: TGCGCCAGCAGCCAAGATAATCCGGGACAAGACTACAATGAGCAGTTCTTC.

Details on this clonotype: Just one base apart from a much larger clone, this may be a read error. V and J are TRBV6-2 or TRBV6-3 and TRBJ2-4; D is possibly TRBD1 (5 bases). The CDR3 is 14 amino acids. The germline CDR1 and CDR2 sequences are MNHEY and SVGEGT. V gave up 4 bases and J gave up 12 bases, with 19 bases separating them. CDR3 sequence (DNA): TGTGCCAGCAGTTCCACGCGTACAGGAATCACTCAGTACTTC. Translation gives CASSSTRTGITQYF.

This clonotype appeared a few times. The chain combines TRBV6-2 or TRBV6-3 with TRBJ2-7; tentatively, D is TRBD2 (6 bases). CDR3 length equals 14 residues. Germline V CDR1 and CDR2: MNHEY, SVGEGT. V was trimmed by 6 bases and J by 2 bases, leaving 14 bases between them. The CDR3 DNA follows: TGTGCCAGCAGAAACGGAGGGGTAACCTACGAGCAGTACTTC. It is translated as CASRNGGVTYEQYF.

Ten or more counts support this clonotype. This chain connects TRBV6-5 to TRBJ2-3; 11 bases align to TRBD1. Germline CDR1 reads MNHEY; CDR2 reads SVGAGI. The CDR3 is made up of 17 amino acids. Trimming cost V 1 base and J 3 bases; bases outside gene matches: 6. CDR3 nucleotides: TGTGCCAGCAGTTACTTCGTCGGGACAGGGGGGACAGATACGCAGTATTTT. It codes for CASSYFVGTGGTDTQYF.

This clonotype was seen repeatedly, ten times or more. The chain carries TRBV12-3 or TRBV12-4 and TRBJ1-1; D perhaps matches TRBD1 (5 bases). The length of the CDR3 is 13 residues. Trimming pared 6 bases from V and 8 bases from J, leaving 16 bases between. The DNA of the CDR3 is TGTGCCAGCAGGCCCCGGTTTGGGGCCGAAGCTTTCTTT. It encodes CASRPRFGAEAFF.

This sequence joins TRBV12-3 or TRBV12-4 and TRBJ2-2; a possible D gene is TRBD2 (5 bases). The CDR3 spans 15 residues. V was pared by 6 bases and J by 6 bases, with 17 bases between. CDR3 DNA: TGTGCCAGCAGCTCCTATTCCGGGGTGGCCGGGGAGCTGTTTTTT. Translation: CASSSYSGVAGELFF.

This clonotype was recorded at least ten times. V gene TRBV5-1 combines with J gene TRBJ2-1; D remains unclear. This CDR3 is built from 15 residues. Germline CDR1 reads SGHRS; CDR2 reads YFSETQ. V was shortened by 0 bases and J by 0 bases, with 7 bases between the two germline ends. CDR3 amino acids: CASSLAASSYNEQFF. CDR3 in DNA: TGCGCCAGCAGCTTGGCGGCGAGCTCCTACAATGAGCAGTTCTTC.

This clonotype has only a few counts. The chain uses TRBV6-4 and TRBJ1-5, with a possible D match to TRBD1 (5 bases). Germline lookup yields CDR1 MRHNA and CDR2 SNTAGT. The CDR3 spans 16 residues. The V and J ends lost 10 bases and 3 bases respectively, with 22 bases between them. The CDR3: CATPHGRGLNNQPQHF. CDR3 coding DNA: TGTGCCACTCCGCACGGGAGGGGATTGAACAATCAGCCCCAGCATTTT.

V is TRBV2 and J is TRBJ2-1, with no clear D. This CDR3 has 11 residues. Germline CDR1 and CDR2: SNHLY and FYNNEI. Deletions cut 4 bases from V and 8 bases from J, with 6 bases between. CDR3 in DNA: TGTGCCAGCAGTGGTAGATATGAGCAGTTCTTC. It codes for CASSGRYEQFF.

V usage is TRBV29-1 and J usage is TRBJ2-7, with D tentatively TRBD2 (7 bases). This CDR3 is built from 14 residues. Per germline, CDR1 SQVTM and CDR2 ANQGSEA. Trimming stripped 6 bases from V and 6 bases from J, with 21 bases between. The CDR3 spells CSVTDSGGGGEQYF. The CDR3 DNA sequence: TGCAGCGTCACAGACAGCGGCGGGGGCGGCGAGCAGTACTTC.

This clonotype was seen at least ten times. This chain links TRBV9 with TRBJ2-7; D call uncertain. Trimming stripped 0 bases from V and 5 bases from J, with 12 bases between. CDR1 is SGDLS and CDR2 is YYNGEE in the germline V gene. This CDR3 is 14 amino acids long. Here the CDR3 DNA reads TGTGCCAGCAGCGTAGGTATGGGGTTCAACGAGCAGTACTTC. Translation: CASSVGMGFNEQYF. Together with reference TRBV9 and TRBJ2-7, the CDR3 gives the full variable domain: DSGVTQTPKHLITATGQRVTLRCSPRSGDLSVYWYQQSLDQGLQFLIQYYNGEERAKGNILERFSAQQFPDLHSELNLSSLELGDSALYFCASSVGMGFNEQYFGPGTRLTVT.

V and J are TRBV18 and TRBJ2-7, with 9 positions matching TRBD1. The junction had 7 bases not matched to a gene; V was cut back by 3 bases and J by 4 bases. CDR1 and CDR2 (germline): KGHSH, LQKENI. The CDR3 is made up of 15 amino acids. The CDR3: CASSPQDRGRYEQYF. The CDR3 coding sequence is TGTGCCAGCTCACCGCAGGACAGGGGTAGATACGAGCAGTACTTC.

This clonotype was picked up many times. CDR3 in amino acids: CASSPGTSDTDTQYF. CDR3 nucleotide sequence: TGTGCCAGCAGCCCCGGGACTAGCGACACAGATACGCAGTATTTT. The chain carries TRBV7-9 and TRBJ2-3; 10 positions match TRBD2. CDR3 length: 15 amino acids. Trimming at V came to 5 bases and at J to 2 bases, leaving 4 bases not matched to a gene. CDR1 is SEHNR, CDR2 FQNEAQ, per germline (reference sequence).

This clonotype was seen repeatedly, ten times or more. The V and J genes are TRBV20-1 and TRBJ1-2; D is undetermined. Germline CDR1 is DFQATT and CDR2 is SNEGSKA (reference sequence). The CDR3 extends over 12 amino acids. V shed 0 bases and J shed 5 bases, with 7 bases lying between them. DNA for the CDR3: TGCAGTGCTAGAGATCGGGAGTATGGCTACACCTTC. Translating gives CSARDREYGYTF.

V is TRBV5-1 and J is TRBJ1-1; D not resolved. The CDR3 length is 13 residues. Trimming removed 0 bases at V and 6 bases at J, with 9 bases between. Germline-derived CDR1 and CDR2 are SGHRS and YFSETQ. For the CDR3, the DNA is TGCGCCAGCAGCTTGGGACCCAACGCTGAAGCTTTCTTT. Protein sequence: CASSLGPNAEAFF.

This clonotype appeared a few times. CDR3 in DNA: TGCGCCAGCAGCCAAGTTCAGGATTCCTTCGCTGAAGCTTTCTTT. This encodes CASSQVQDSFAEAFF. The rearrangement links TRBV4-3 to TRBJ1-1; unclear D gene. V was shortened by 1 base and J by 6 bases, with 15 bases between the two germline ends. The V gene's germline CDR1 is LGHNA and CDR2 YSLEER. CDR3 length: 15 amino acids.

V is TRBV11-2 and J is TRBJ1-2; 7 bases are shared with TRBD1. Per germline, CDR1 SGHAT and CDR2 FQNNGV. The CDR3 is made up of 17 amino acids. The V and J ends lost 0 bases and 5 bases, in that order; junction bases with no gene match: 12. CDR3 sequence (DNA): TGTGCCAGCAGCTTAGAGGGCACAGGGGCGGGGGGGTATGGCTACACCTTC. Translating it yields CASSLEGTGAGGYGYTF.